This TCR beta chain was documented in a study of naive and memory T cell subsets. Findings and limits, study-wide: Especially in CD8 cells, naive repertoires contained a few larger clonotypes, possibly CD45RA-re-expressing memory cells.

This clonotype has a count of ten or more. Its target is unknown. CDR3 length equals 15 residues. Trimming took off 1 base at V and 2 bases at J, with 10 bases between the two ends. Germline assignment: CDR1 MGHDK and CDR2 SYGVNS. An equimolar mix of two oligonucleotides served as the beta constant-region primer for TRBC1 and TRBC2. Four rounds of PCR amplified the ligated cDNA using nested alpha and beta constant-region primers plus SP2. Via MiXCR, TCRdb re-called the UMI-ligation and nested PCR reads, giving one row per CDR3 protein. The table shows approximately 80,000 distinct CDR3 sequences, with about 9.9% occurring only once.

Sequencing used naive CD8+ T cells from blood. The sequence derives from a human donor in good health. This chain uses TRBV25-1 with TRBJ2-3; D is uncertain. CDR3 amino acids: CASSESGRNTDTQYF. In DNA, the CDR3 is TGTGCCAGCAGTGAATCGGGCAGGAACACAGATACGCAGTATTTT.